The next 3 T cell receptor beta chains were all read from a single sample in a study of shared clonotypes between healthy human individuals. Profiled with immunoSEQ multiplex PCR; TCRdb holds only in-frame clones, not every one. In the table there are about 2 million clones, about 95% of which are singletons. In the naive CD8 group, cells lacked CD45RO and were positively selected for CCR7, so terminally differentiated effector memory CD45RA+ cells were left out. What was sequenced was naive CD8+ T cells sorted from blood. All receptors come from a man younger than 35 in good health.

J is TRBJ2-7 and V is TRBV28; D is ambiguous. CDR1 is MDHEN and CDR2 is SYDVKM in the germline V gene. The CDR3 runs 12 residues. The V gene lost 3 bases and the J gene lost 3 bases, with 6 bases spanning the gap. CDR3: CASSFPVYEQYF. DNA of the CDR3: TGTGCCAGCAGTTTTCCGGTCTACGAGCAGTACTTC.

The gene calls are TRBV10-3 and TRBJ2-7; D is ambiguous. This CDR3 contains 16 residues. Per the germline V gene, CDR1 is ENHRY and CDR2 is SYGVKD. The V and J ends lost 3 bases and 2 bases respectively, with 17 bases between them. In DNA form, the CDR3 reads TGTGCCATCAGTGAACCTTGGGCCCGACCGCCCTACGAGCAGTACTTC. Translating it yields CAISEPWARPPYEQYF.

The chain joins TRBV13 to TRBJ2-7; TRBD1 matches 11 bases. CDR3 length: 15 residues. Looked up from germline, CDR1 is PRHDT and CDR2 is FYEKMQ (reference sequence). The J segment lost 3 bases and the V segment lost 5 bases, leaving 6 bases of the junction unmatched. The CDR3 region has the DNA TGTGCCAGCAGCCCTCCGGGACAGGGGGACTACGAGCAGTACTTC. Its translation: CASSPPGQGDYEQYF.